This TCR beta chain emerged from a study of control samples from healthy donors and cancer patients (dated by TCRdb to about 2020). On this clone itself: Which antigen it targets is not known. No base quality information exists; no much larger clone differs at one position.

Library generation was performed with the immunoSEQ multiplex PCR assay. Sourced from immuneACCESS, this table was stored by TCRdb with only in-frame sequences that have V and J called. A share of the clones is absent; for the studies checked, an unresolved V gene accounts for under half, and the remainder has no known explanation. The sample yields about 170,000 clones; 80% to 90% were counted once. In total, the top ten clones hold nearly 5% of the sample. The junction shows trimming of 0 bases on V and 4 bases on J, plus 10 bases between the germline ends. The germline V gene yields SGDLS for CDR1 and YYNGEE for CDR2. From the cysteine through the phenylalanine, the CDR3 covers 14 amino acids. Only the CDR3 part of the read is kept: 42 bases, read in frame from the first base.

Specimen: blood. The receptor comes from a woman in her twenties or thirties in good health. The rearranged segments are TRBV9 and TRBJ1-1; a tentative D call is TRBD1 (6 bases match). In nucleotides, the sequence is TGTGCCAGCAGCGTAGTGGGGGCGCTCACTGAAGCTTTCTTT. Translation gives CASSVVGALTEAFF.